The sequence of this TCR beta chain was determined in a study of blood T cell repertoires in COVID-19. The CDR3 covers 17 residues. Germline CDR1 SGHRS, CDR2 YFSETQ. V lost 0 bases and J lost 3, with 15 bases in between. Patients in Seattle were enrolled during active infection, then followed longitudinally. This clone was observed a single time. Measured with immunoSEQ multiplex PCR; TCRdb has only the in-frame clones, and not every one. The data hold about 43,000 clones, with just under 90% observed a single time. Source material: peripheral blood. This receptor was identified in a man in his forties or fifties with COVID-19, enrolled during active disease. This sequence joins TRBV5-1 and TRBJ1-4; D is perhaps TRBD1 (6 bases). As DNA, the CDR3 is TGCGCCAGCAGCTTGGCGACAGGAGGTTCGGCTAATGAAAAACTGTTTTTT. Translating it yields CASSLATGGSANEKLFF.